This record covers a single T cell receptor (beta chain). Germline assignment: CDR1 SGHRS and CDR2 YFSETQ. Trimming took 4 bases from V and 1 from J; bases not matched to a gene: 14. The CDR3 consists of 18 residues. The sample originates from a study of cytomegalovirus exposure and HLA in healthy donors. PCR involved 60 Vbeta and 13 Jbeta primers. The table came from immunoSEQ multiplex PCR; TCRdb's copy has only in-frame clones and leaves some out. The sample carries more than 90,000 clones, about 86% recorded once. The clonotype comes from a woman aged 70-85 years in good health and CMV-seropositive. The J gene is TRBJ2-5, the V gene TRBV5-1; 9 nucleotides match TRBD1. Sequencing was done on a sample of PBMCs. The CDR3 reads CASSPTGGNGVSQETQYF. As DNA, the CDR3 is TGCGCCAGCAGCCCTACAGGGGGCAATGGGGTCAGCCAAGAGACCCAGTACTTC.